This is a list of T cell receptor beta chains from one sample in a study of T-cell reconstitution after alpha-beta-depleted transplantation in children. TCRdb reprocessed the PCR reads via MiXCR and lists one record per CDR3 protein. The table has fewer than 400,000 distinct CDR3 sequences, around 25% seen once. This sample comprised PBMCs, mostly from graft donor cells, obtained 180 days after TCRalphabeta/CD19-depleted stem cell transplant. These receptors all stem from a male patient younger than 18 who had a stem cell transplant for acute lymphoblastic leukemia, so the T cells may come from the graft donor. The conserved cysteine and the conserved F or W are not part of the CDR3 here. A D gene is named only where the DNA matches it firmly.

J gene: TRBJ2-3
V gene: TRBV12-3/TRBV12-4
D gene: TRBD1
CDR3 protein: AARGQGITDTQY

J gene: TRBJ1-6
V gene: TRBV3-1
D gene: -
CDR3 protein: ASSPLGGSPLH

J gene: TRBJ2-5
V gene: TRBV12-3/TRBV12-4
D gene: -
CDR3 protein: ASCPGNLKGIQETQY

J gene: TRBJ2-7
V gene: TRBV10-3
D gene: -
CDR3 protein: AISETAPYEQY

J gene: TRBJ2-7
V gene: TRBV4-1
D gene: -
CDR3 protein: ASSQDRERGIRNEQY

J gene: TRBJ2-1
V gene: TRBV7-3
D gene: TRBD2
CDR3 protein: ASSFVAGGRNEQF

J gene: TRBJ2-5
V gene: TRBV6-1
D gene: TRBD1
CDR3 protein: ASIAGGTGRETQY

J gene: TRBJ1-6
V gene: TRBV29-1
D gene: TRBD1
CDR3 protein: SAKVGQGARSPLH

J gene: TRBJ2-1
V gene: TRBV3-1
D gene: TRBD2
CDR3 protein: ASSPQRAGANYYNEQF

J gene: TRBJ2-2
V gene: TRBV9
D gene: TRBD2
CDR3 protein: ATRAGGTGELF

J gene: TRBJ2-1
V gene: TRBV5-1
D gene: -
CDR3 protein: ASSLVGGSYNEQF

J gene: TRBJ2-3
V gene: TRBV3-1
D gene: -
CDR3 protein: ASSQEAPYTSTDTQY

J gene: TRBJ2-7
V gene: TRBV7-6
D gene: -
CDR3 protein: ASSLSRAGIRNAEQY

J gene: TRBJ1-2
V gene: TRBV4-1
D gene: -
CDR3 protein: ASSQFRVTYGYT

J gene: TRBJ1-1
V gene: TRBV7-3
D gene: TRBD1
CDR3 protein: ASSLLDRGTEAF

J gene: TRBJ2-3
V gene: TRBV29-1
D gene: -
CDR3 protein: SVAVSRSSTDTQY

J gene: TRBJ2-1
V gene: TRBV10-2
D gene: TRBD2
CDR3 protein: ASSESASGKVYEQF

J gene: TRBJ2-7
V gene: TRBV5-1
D gene: -
CDR3 protein: ASMHGDGDEQY

J gene: TRBJ2-1
V gene: TRBV9
D gene: -
CDR3 protein: ASSVGREVEQF

J gene: TRBJ2-3
V gene: TRBV18
D gene: -
CDR3 protein: ASSPDTAPLDTQY

J gene: TRBJ2-5
V gene: TRBV9
D gene: -
CDR3 protein: ASSVGALETQY

J gene: TRBJ2-4
V gene: TRBV5-5
D gene: -
CDR3 protein: ASSFDREEAKNIQY

J gene: TRBJ1-1
V gene: TRBV18
D gene: TRBD1
CDR3 protein: ASSPRTAGGNTEAF

J gene: TRBJ1-4
V gene: TRBV12-3/TRBV12-4
D gene: -
CDR3 protein: ASSPNRPENEKLF

J gene: TRBJ2-1
V gene: TRBV20-1
D gene: TRBD2
CDR3 protein: SASGLGLSYNEQF

J gene: TRBJ2-3
V gene: TRBV10-3
D gene: TRBD1
CDR3 protein: AISDREQGRTTDTQY

J gene: TRBJ2-5
V gene: TRBV5-1
D gene: -
CDR3 protein: ASSFPTVQETQY

J gene: TRBJ1-2
V gene: TRBV12-3/TRBV12-4
D gene: TRBD1
CDR3 protein: ASSFRDRGPGYT

J gene: TRBJ2-7
V gene: TRBV4-1
D gene: -
CDR3 protein: ASSQGLRSYEQY

J gene: TRBJ2-1
V gene: TRBV10-3
D gene: -
CDR3 protein: AISDRVYNEQF

J gene: TRBJ1-6
V gene: TRBV7-9
D gene: -
CDR3 protein: ASRPGFGRSPLH

J gene: TRBJ1-5
V gene: TRBV5-7
D gene: -
CDR3 protein: ASSLSQPQH

J gene: TRBJ1-1
V gene: TRBV6-1
D gene: -
CDR3 protein: ASFPGRPEAF

J gene: TRBJ1-5
V gene: TRBV12-3/TRBV12-4
D gene: -
CDR3 protein: ASSLWQGHTQPQH

J gene: TRBJ1-1
V gene: TRBV4-1
D gene: -
CDR3 protein: ASSQGWDRAF

J gene: TRBJ2-7
V gene: TRBV7-9
D gene: TRBD1
CDR3 protein: ASSLWTGVYEQY

J gene: TRBJ1-1
V gene: TRBV2
D gene: TRBD1
CDR3 protein: ASPDRANTEAF

J gene: TRBJ1-1
V gene: TRBV6-4
D gene: -
CDR3 protein: ASSDSAGFYTEAF

J gene: TRBJ1-1
V gene: TRBV12-5
D gene: -
CDR3 protein: ASARGDTEAF

J gene: TRBJ2-3
V gene: TRBV12-3/TRBV12-4
D gene: TRBD2
CDR3 protein: ASSGTSGRSDTQY

J gene: -
V gene: TRBV11-1
D gene: TRBD1
CDR3 protein: ASSLQVAAGTGEIDTQH

J gene: TRBJ2-7
V gene: TRBV12-3/TRBV12-4
D gene: TRBD1
CDR3 protein: ASSADRALYEQY

J gene: TRBJ2-7
V gene: TRBV27
D gene: -
CDR3 protein: ASSLYQGDPTYEQY

J gene: TRBJ1-1
V gene: TRBV27
D gene: -
CDR3 protein: ASSSAGNTEAF

J gene: TRBJ2-2
V gene: TRBV2
D gene: TRBD1
CDR3 protein: ASRGPGQTTGELF

J gene: TRBJ2-7
V gene: TRBV15
D gene: -
CDR3 protein: ATSRGEGGTLRYEQY

J gene: TRBJ2-1
V gene: TRBV20-1
D gene: -
CDR3 protein: SARGGRPSSYNEQF

J gene: TRBJ1-6
V gene: TRBV12-3/TRBV12-4
D gene: TRBD1
CDR3 protein: ASSPRTGRGNSPLH

J gene: TRBJ2-7
V gene: TRBV9
D gene: TRBD1
CDR3 protein: ASSPGQGFFEQY

J gene: TRBJ2-7
V gene: TRBV27
D gene: -
CDR3 protein: ASSLMGQTSYEQY

J gene: TRBJ2-1
V gene: TRBV6-1
D gene: TRBD2
CDR3 protein: ASSEALAFEQF

J gene: TRBJ2-7
V gene: TRBV20-1
D gene: -
CDR3 protein: SARDRRKAFSYEQY